The 31 T cell receptor beta chains presented below share a single source sample, sequenced in a study of spatial heterogeneity in lung cancer. TCRdb called the 5' RACE reads again in MiXCR, with one record for every CDR3 protein. The sample carries 40,000 to 55,000 distinct CDR3 sequences, approximately 7% recorded once. Sample time point: sample taken at primary tumor resection. Sequenced here: PBMCs, sampled at surgery. These receptors were collected from a female donor with early-stage non-small cell lung cancer.

This clonotype appeared many times. The V gene is TRBV20-1, the J gene TRBJ1-5; D may be TRBD1 (5 bases). The CDR3 has 14 residues. Germline values: CDR1 DFQATT, CDR2 SNEGSKA (reference sequence). V lost 6 bases to trimming and J lost 4 bases, with 16 bases between them. The CDR3 spells CSARLGVSNQPQHF. The CDR3 DNA reads as TGCAGTGCGCGGCTAGGGGTCTCAAATCAGCCCCAGCATTTT.

This clonotype was found many times. The chain has TRBV20-1 and TRBJ2-1; 9 bases align to TRBD1. With 5 bases clipped from V and 8 bases from J, the junction kept 10 bases outside the gene matches. The length of the CDR3 is 14 residues. Germline lookup yields CDR1 DFQATT and CDR2 SNEGSKA (reference sequence). Written as DNA, the CDR3 is TGCAGTGCTGGCAGGGACAGGGTGAGGCATGAGCAGTTCTTC. It translates to CSAGRDRVRHEQFF.

CDR3 sequence reads: CASSQSGPGQGFEKLFF. The CDR3 coding sequence is TGCGCCAGCAGCCAAAGTGGACCGGGACAGGGTTTTGAAAAACTGTTTTTT. The V and J genes are TRBV4-1 and TRBJ1-4; 9 bases map to TRBD1. The CDR3 is made up of 17 amino acids. V shed 2 bases, J shed 7 bases, and the junction held 11 bases outside the gene matches. Germline CDR1 MGHRA, CDR2 YSYEKL.

This clonotype showed up many times. V and J are TRBV2 and TRBJ1-6; D gene ambiguous. Germline V gene data show CDR1 as SNHLY and CDR2 as FYNNEI. Trimming cost V 2 bases and J 13 bases, with 12 bases left between them. The CDR3 extends over 13 amino acids. CDR3 sequence (DNA): TGTGCCAGCAGTGAAAGAGGCAGTCCGCCCCTCCACTTT. Translation: CASSERGSPPLHF.

This clonotype was seen repeatedly, ten times or more. The genes are TRBV2 and TRBJ1-2; 9 bases agree with TRBD1. This CDR3 has 13 amino acids. Trimming at V came to 6 bases and at J to 8 bases, leaving 7 bases not matched to a gene. CDR1 is SNHLY, CDR2 FYNNEI, per germline. For the CDR3, the DNA is TGTGCCAGCAGCACCGGGACAGGGATCGGCTACACCTTC. It encodes CASSTGTGIGYTF.

This clonotype came up a few times. The J gene is TRBJ2-2, the V gene TRBV3-2. TRBV3-2 is a pseudogene locus. The CDR3 loop spans 16 amino acids. CDR3: CASSQEMTANTGELFF. In nucleotides, the CDR3 is TGTGCCAGCAGCCAAGAGATGACAGCGAATACCGGGGAGCTGTTTTTT.

This clonotype was detected ten times or more. The V and J genes are TRBV5-1 and TRBJ2-1; D tentatively reads TRBD1 or TRBD2 (5 bases each). Germline-derived CDR1 and CDR2 are SGHRS and YFSETQ. V gave up 4 bases and J gave up 0 bases, with 14 bases separating them. The CDR3 runs 16 residues. The CDR3 coding sequence is TGCGCCAGCAGCGGAACCTGGGGGAGCTCCTACAATGAGCAGTTCTTC. Translating gives CASSGTWGSSYNEQFF.

This clonotype was observed a few times. The J gene is TRBJ1-4, the V gene TRBV25-1, with 7 bases aligning to TRBD1. CDR1 and CDR2 (germline): MGHDK, SYGVNS. With 3 bases clipped from V and 7 bases from J, the junction kept 8 bases outside the gene matches. This CDR3 spans 15 amino acids. The CDR3 protein is CASSDPRGSSEKLFF. CDR3 in DNA: TGTGCCAGCAGTGACCCCAGGGGGTCGAGTGAAAAACTGTTTTTT.

This clonotype was found a few times. V gene TRBV7-2 combines with J gene TRBJ1-5; possible D gene TRBD1, 6 bases. V was cut by 6 bases and J by 3 bases, with 9 bases left in between. The CDR3 sequence is 13 residues long. Per germline, CDR1 SGHTA and CDR2 FQGNSA. This CDR3 is CASRKGVNQPQHF. Here the CDR3 DNA reads TGTGCCAGCAGGAAGGGGGTCAATCAGCCCCAGCATTTT.

This clonotype showed up many times. The CDR3 protein is CASARLAGSYEQYF. CDR3 DNA: TGTGCTAGTGCCCGACTAGCGGGGAGTTACGAGCAGTACTTC. The chain has TRBV12-5 and TRBJ2-7, with TRBD2 matching 11 bases. This CDR3 contains 14 residues. Per germline, CDR1 LGHNT and CDR2 FRNRAP. V lost 7 bases, J lost 4 bases, and 6 bases stayed unmatched.

At least ten counts were recorded for this clonotype. V and J are TRBV4-1 and TRBJ2-7; TRBD2 might be the D (5 bases). This CDR3 is built from 15 residues. Between the trimmed V and J ends, which lost 0 bases and 3 bases, there was a span of 12 bases. Germline values: CDR1 MGHRA, CDR2 YSYEKL. The CDR3 sequence is CASSQDTRDVYEQYF. For the CDR3, the DNA is TGCGCCAGCAGCCAAGACACCCGGGATGTCTACGAGCAGTACTTC.

This clonotype was seen repeatedly, ten times or more. V and J are TRBV2 and TRBJ1-4; D is unclear. The CDR3 length is 15 residues. V was cut by 0 bases and J by 4 bases, with 9 bases left in between. Germline-derived CDR1 and CDR2 are SNHLY and FYNNEI. The CDR3 nucleotides read TGTGCCAGCAGTGAAGCGATCGCCCTTAATGAAAAACTGTTTTTT. Translation: CASSEAIALNEKLFF. The whole variable domain, filled in from reference TRBV2 and TRBJ1-4, reads EPEVTQTPSHQVTQMGQEVILRCVPISNHLYFYWYRQILGQKVEFLVSFYNNEISEKSEIFDDQFSVERPDGSNFTLKIRSTKLEDSAMYFCASSEAIALNEKLFFGSGTQLSVL.

J is TRBJ2-3 and V is TRBV28; 9 bases are a match to TRBD1. This CDR3 is 15 amino acids long. Looked up from germline, CDR1 is MDHEN and CDR2 is SYDVKM. The ends lost 6 bases at V and 2 bases at J; junction bases unmatched: 6. The CDR3 region has the DNA TGTGCCAGCAGGGCCGGGACAGGGATCACAGATACGCAGTATTTT. Translation: CASRAGTGITDTQYF.

This clonotype occurred many times. The CDR3 bases are TGTGCCAGCAGCCCCTTAGCGGGGGTGGCCTCGGGCGAGCAGTACTTC. Translation gives CASSPLAGVASGEQYF. The rearrangement links TRBV3-1 to TRBJ2-7, with 9 bases identical to TRBD2. Losses at the gene ends were 4 bases for V and 6 bases for J; bases not matched to a gene: 13. Germline CDR1 and CDR2: LGHDT and YNNKEL (reference sequence). The CDR3 length is 16 residues.

The chain recombines TRBV20-1 with TRBJ2-7, with 7 nucleotides matching TRBD2. CDR1 and CDR2 (germline): DFQATT, SNEGSKA (reference sequence). This CDR3 contains 12 residues. Trimming at V came to 4 bases and at J to 4 bases, leaving 4 bases not matched to a gene. The CDR3 coding sequence is TGCAGTGCTAAGGGAGGGATTTACGAGCAGTACTTC. Residues: CSAKGGIYEQYF.

This chain links TRBV20-1 with TRBJ1-2; no clear D gene. The ends were cut back, 3 bases at V and 4 bases at J, with 12 bases in the middle. The CDR3 covers 13 residues. Germline loops: CDR1 DFQATT, CDR2 SNEGSKA (reference sequence). The CDR3, as DNA: TGCAGTGCTAGCGTAAACTTTATCTATGGCTACACCTTC. It yields the protein CSASVNFIYGYTF.

This clonotype was seen at least ten times. This chain connects TRBV5-1 to TRBJ2-5, with a weak D call TRBD2 (6 bases). Germline CDR1 and CDR2: SGHRS and YFSETQ. The CDR3 spans 17 residues. The V end lost 0 bases, the J end lost 0 bases, and 15 bases lay between the germline ends. CDR3 sequence reads: CASSLAKKGRNQETQYF. The CDR3 nucleotides read TGCGCCAGCAGCTTGGCAAAAAAGGGGAGGAACCAAGAGACCCAGTACTTC.

This clonotype came up a few times. V and J are TRBV7-2 and TRBJ1-1, with unresolved D. In germline, CDR1 is SGHTA, CDR2 FQGNSA. Trimming left V 0 bases short and J 2 bases short, with 4 bases between. The CDR3 contains 13 residues. CDR3 loop: CASSLALNTEAFF. CDR3 DNA sequence: TGTGCCAGCAGCTTAGCCCTCAACACTGAAGCTTTCTTT.

This clonotype showed up many times. The rearrangement links TRBV20-1 to TRBJ2-5; no definite D call. The CDR3 covers 11 residues. Germline CDR1 reads DFQATT; CDR2 reads SNEGSKA (reference sequence). V shed 1 base and J shed 4 bases, with 4 bases lying between them. This CDR3 reads CSARVGETQYF. Here the CDR3 DNA reads TGCAGTGCTAGAGTTGGAGAGACCCAGTACTTC.

This chain links TRBV12-3 or TRBV12-4 with TRBJ2-7; D remains unclear. Trimming shortened V by 5 bases and J by 0 bases, and 11 bases separated the two germline ends. This CDR3 is built from 14 residues. The CDR3 spells CASSVGPSSYEQYF. In DNA form, the CDR3 reads TGTGCCAGCAGTGTCGGACCTAGCTCCTACGAGCAGTACTTC.

There are many counts of this clonotype. The chain is built from TRBV19 and TRBJ1-5, with TRBD1 matching 8 bases. The CDR3 has 14 residues. Germline values: CDR1 LNHDA, CDR2 SQIVND (reference sequence). Germline trimming cut 1 base from V and 11 bases from J; bases unmatched to any gene: 7. CDR3 DNA sequence: TGTGCCAGTAGTATAGGCGACAGGGGCACGGCCCAGCATTTT. Its protein is CASSIGDRGTAQHF. The full variable domain, its missing parts supplied by reference TRBV19 and TRBJ1-5, is DGGITQSPKYLFRKEGQNVTLSCEQNLNHDAMYWYRQDPGQGLRLIYYSQIVNDFQKGDIAEGYSVSREKKESFPLTVTSAQKNPTAFYLCASSIGDRGTAQHFGDGTRLSIL.

This clonotype was detected ten times or more. The chain employs TRBV5-1 and TRBJ1-2; the match to TRBD1 covers 11 bases. This CDR3 has 14 residues. Trimming at V came to 5 bases and at J to 7 bases, leaving 7 bases not matched to a gene. CDR1 and CDR2 (germline): SGHRS, YFSETQ. The CDR3 DNA sequence: TGCGCCAGCAGAATGGGACAGGGGGAAGTTGGCTACACCTTC. This sequence encodes CASRMGQGEVGYTF.

This clonotype was counted ten times or more. V and J are TRBV12-3 or TRBV12-4 and TRBJ2-2, with 7 bases matching TRBD1. CDR3 length: 14 amino acids. After removal of 4 bases from V and 6 bases from J, the junction contained 5 bases not matched to a gene. This CDR3 is CASSYTGVPGELFF. CDR3 DNA: TGTGCCAGCAGTTATACAGGGGTCCCCGGGGAGCTGTTTTTT.

This clonotype appeared many times. The chain joins TRBV7-3 to TRBJ1-2; D gene ambiguous. V was pared by 3 bases and J by 6 bases, with 11 bases between. This CDR3 is built from 13 residues. CDR1 and CDR2 (germline): SGHTA, FQGTGA. In DNA form, the CDR3 reads TGTGCCAGCAGCTTTCGGGCGGGGAATGGCTACACCTTC. Encoded protein: CASSFRAGNGYTF.

This clonotype came up many times. The rearrangement uses TRBV6-6 and TRBJ1-1; perhaps TRBD1 as D (5 bases). The CDR3 runs 15 residues. CDR1 and CDR2 from the germline V gene are MNHNY and SVGAGI (reference sequence). V was shortened by 5 bases and J by 4 bases, with 17 bases between the two germline ends. CDR3 in DNA: TGTGCCAGCAGTCTATTCCAGGGTCAGGGCACTGAAGCTTTCTTT. Translated: CASSLFQGQGTEAFF.

This clonotype appeared many times. The rearrangement joins TRBV20-1 to TRBJ2-7; possible D gene TRBD1, 5 bases. The germline CDR1 and CDR2 sequences are DFQATT and SNEGSKA (reference sequence). This CDR3 has 12 amino acids. V lost 6 bases, J lost 2 bases, and 11 bases lay in between. CDR3 sequence reads: CSAPTVTYEQYF. DNA of the CDR3: TGCAGTGCGCCGACAGTCACCTACGAGCAGTACTTC.

There are a few counts of this clonotype. At one end the junction does not follow the germline gene, possibly because of a read error. This chain connects TRBV7-9 to TRBJ1-1, with 9 bases matching TRBD1. CDR3 length: 14 amino acids. Germline lookup yields CDR1 SEHNR and CDR2 FQNEAQ (reference sequence). The CDR3 is CVSSPGTGWTEAFF. CDR3 coding DNA: TGTGTCAGCAGCCCAGGGACAGGGTGGACTGAAGCTTTCTTT.

This clonotype has a count of ten or more. The chain joins TRBV15 to TRBJ2-1, with D possibly matching TRBD1 (5 bases). Trimming took 10 bases from V and 5 from J, leaving 12 bases between them. Germline V lookup: CDR1 LNHNV, CDR2 YYDKDF (reference sequence). The CDR3 runs 12 residues. Written as DNA, the CDR3 is TGTGCCATTACGCAGGGAAACAATGAGCAGTTCTTC. Encoded protein: CAITQGNNEQFF.

This clonotype was picked up many times. CDR3 coding DNA: TGCGCCAGCAGCCAAGATACAACTAGCGGAAAAAACATTCAGTACTTC. Protein product: CASSQDTTSGKNIQYF. The rearrangement uses TRBV4-1 and TRBJ2-4; TRBD2 agrees at 8 bases. This CDR3 contains 16 residues. The germline gives CDR1 MGHRA, CDR2 YSYEKL. The trim removed 0 bases at V and 4 bases at J, leaving 5 bases unmatched.

The rearrangement links TRBV7-6 to TRBJ2-1, with D possibly being TRBD1 or TRBD2 (6 bases each). Germline CDR1 SGHVS, CDR2 FNYEAQ. V shed 3 bases and J shed 2 bases, with 14 bases lying between them. This CDR3 region has 16 residues. CDR3 in amino acids: CASSLSLRGAYNEQFF. CDR3 coding DNA: TGTGCCAGCAGCTTGTCGTTGAGGGGGGCCTACAATGAGCAGTTCTTC.

The genes are TRBV18 and TRBJ2-5; 8 nucleotides agree with TRBD2. The junction had 20 bases not matched to a gene; V was cut back by 4 bases and J by 4 bases. The germline gives CDR1 KGHSH, CDR2 LQKENI. The CDR3 runs 19 residues. The CDR3 protein is CASSLVLAGSATGRETQYF. The CDR3 DNA follows: TGTGCCAGCTCACTCGTTTTAGCGGGGTCCGCCACTGGGCGAGAGACCCAGTACTTC.